The 11 T cell receptor beta chains below all came from one sample that was sequenced in a study of T cell changes during pregnancy in multiple sclerosis. Repertoires were generated with immunoSEQ multiplex PCR, while TCRdb's copy carries only in-frame clones and drops some. The data show just under 40,000 clones, with just over 90% seen just once and roughly 0.5% held by the top ten. Sequences were derived from CD4+ T cells from peripheral blood mononuclear cells, sampled in the first trimester of pregnancy. The source is a female donor in good health, enrolled as a control in a pregnancy study.

J is TRBJ1-4 and V is TRBV7-6; D might be TRBD1 (5 bases). CDR3 size: 16 residues. Germline V gene lookup returns CDR1 SGHVS and CDR2 FNYEAQ. V was shortened by 5 bases and J by 7 bases, with 20 bases between the two germline ends. DNA of the CDR3: TGTGCCAGCAGCCTGGGACCTTTAGCGGAATTTGAAAAACTGTTTTTT. Encoded protein: CASSLGPLAEFEKLFF.

The rearrangement links TRBV25-1 to TRBJ2-3, with 7 bases matching TRBD1. The CDR3 has 14 amino acids. The germline V gene has CDR1 MGHDK and CDR2 SYGVNS. After removal of 6 bases from V and 0 bases from J, the junction contained 3 bases not matched to a gene. The CDR3 DNA follows: TGTGCCAGCAGCCACAGGGGTAGCACAGATACGCAGTATTTT. Its translation is CASSHRGSTDTQYF.

J is TRBJ2-7 and V is TRBV7-2; D might be TRBD1 (6 bases). The CDR3 is 13 amino acids. Per germline, CDR1 SGHTA and CDR2 FQGNSA. With 5 bases removed from V and 3 bases from J, the gap between germline ends came to 11 bases. Here the CDR3 DNA reads TGTGCCAGCAGCCACGGACAGATCTACGAGCAGTACTTC. It is translated as CASSHGQIYEQYF.

The CDR3 loop reads CASSTTSGMNTEAFF. The CDR3 bases are TGTGCCAGTAGTACCACAAGCGGTATGAACACTGAAGCTTTCTTT. The rearrangement joins TRBV19 to TRBJ1-1; D not certain. Trimming cost V 4 bases and J 0 bases, with 12 bases left between them. Germline lookup yields CDR1 LNHDA and CDR2 SQIVND (reference sequence). This CDR3 has 15 amino acids.

The DNA of the CDR3 is TGTGCCAGCAGCCGTACAGCCCAGATCTCCTACGAGCAGTACTTC. Amino acids: CASSRTAQISYEQYF. The rearrangement links TRBV7-9 to TRBJ2-7; no clear D gene. Germline values: CDR1 SEHNR, CDR2 FQNEAQ (reference sequence). Trimming left V 5 bases short and J 0 bases short, with 14 bases between. The CDR3 is made up of 15 amino acids.

This chain uses TRBV5-6 with TRBJ1-4; TRBD1 is a possible D gene (6 bases). Trimming removed 1 base from V and 3 bases from J, with 10 bases in between. CDR1 is SGHDT and CDR2 is YYEEEE in the germline V gene. This CDR3 has 15 amino acids. CDR3 amino acids: CASSLYEGANEKLFF. CDR3 bases: TGTGCCAGCAGCTTGTACGAGGGGGCTAATGAAAAACTGTTTTTT.

This chain connects TRBV11-2 to TRBJ2-7; 8 bases agree with TRBD1. Germline loops: CDR1 SGHAT, CDR2 FQNNGV. This CDR3 spans 15 amino acids. The ends lost 0 bases at V and 8 bases at J; junction bases unmatched: 9. In nucleotides, the CDR3 is TGTGCCAGCAGCTTAGATAGGGCAGGGGGCTGGCAGCAGTACTTC. Translated: CASSLDRAGGWQQYF.

V and J are TRBV2 and TRBJ2-3; maybe TRBD2 (5 bases). Germline V gives CDR1 SNHLY, CDR2 FYNNEI. This CDR3 spans 14 amino acids. The ends were cut back, 8 bases at V and 4 bases at J, with 16 bases in the middle. CDR3 nucleotides: TGTGCCAGCGATGGTTTGAGGGAATCAGATACGCAGTATTTT. Amino acid sequence: CASDGLRESDTQYF.

The chain recombines TRBV7-3 with TRBJ1-1; D perhaps matches TRBD1 (6 bases). Trimming stripped 1 base from V and 0 bases from J, with 12 bases between. The CDR3 is made up of 16 amino acids. CDR1 and CDR2 from the germline V gene are SGHTA and FQGTGA. This CDR3 is CASSLRAGDMNTEAFF. The CDR3 nucleotides read TGTGCCAGCAGCTTAAGGGCAGGGGACATGAACACTGAAGCTTTCTTT.

The rearrangement uses TRBV4-3 and TRBJ1-5, with D maybe TRBD1 (5 bases). The V gene lost 4 bases and the J gene lost 4 bases, with 14 bases spanning the gap. Germline V gives CDR1 LGHNA, CDR2 YSLEER. The CDR3 extends over 15 amino acids. Here the CDR3 reads CASSLIWGGNQPQHF. DNA of the CDR3: TGCGCCAGCAGCCTGATATGGGGGGGAAATCAGCCCCAGCATTTT.

This sequence joins TRBV19 and TRBJ2-7; 7 bases align to TRBD1. This CDR3 spans 15 amino acids. The germline V gene has CDR1 LNHDA and CDR2 SQIVND (reference sequence). V gave up 5 bases and J gave up 2 bases; unmatched junction bases: 9. The CDR3 nucleotides read TGTGCCAGTAGTCCTACGACAGGGACAACCTACGAGCAGTACTTC. The encoded protein is CASSPTTGTTYEQYF.